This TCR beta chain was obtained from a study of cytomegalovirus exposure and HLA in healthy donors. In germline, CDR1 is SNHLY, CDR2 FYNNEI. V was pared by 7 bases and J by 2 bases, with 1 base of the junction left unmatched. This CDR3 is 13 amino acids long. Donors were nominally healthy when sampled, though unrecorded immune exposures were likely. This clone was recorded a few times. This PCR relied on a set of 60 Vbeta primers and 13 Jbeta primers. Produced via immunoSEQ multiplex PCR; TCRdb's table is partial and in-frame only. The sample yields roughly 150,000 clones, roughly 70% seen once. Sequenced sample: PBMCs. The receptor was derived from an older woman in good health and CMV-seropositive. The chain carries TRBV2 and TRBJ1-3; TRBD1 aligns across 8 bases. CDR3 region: CASIQGAGNTIYF. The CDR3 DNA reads TGTGCCAGCATACAGGGGGCTGGAAACACCATATATTTT.